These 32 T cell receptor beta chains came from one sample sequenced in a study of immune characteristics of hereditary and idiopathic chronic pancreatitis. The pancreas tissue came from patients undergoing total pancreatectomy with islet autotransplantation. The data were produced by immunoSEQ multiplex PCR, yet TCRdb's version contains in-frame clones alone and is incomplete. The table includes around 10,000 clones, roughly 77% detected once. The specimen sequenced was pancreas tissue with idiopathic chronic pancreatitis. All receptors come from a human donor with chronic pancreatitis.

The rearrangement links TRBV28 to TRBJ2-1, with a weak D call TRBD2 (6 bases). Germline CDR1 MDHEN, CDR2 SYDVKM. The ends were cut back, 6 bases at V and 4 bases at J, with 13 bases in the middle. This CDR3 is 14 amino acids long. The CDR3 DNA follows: TGTGCCAGCAGGCCCGGGGGTTCGTACAATGAGCAGTTCTTC. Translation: CASRPGGSYNEQFF.

The CDR3: CASSAGGIGNRAEAFF. CDR3 nucleotides: TGTGCCAGTAGTGCCGGGGGGATCGGGAATAGGGCTGAAGCTTTCTTT. This sequence joins TRBV19 and TRBJ1-1; D may be TRBD1 (5 bases). Germline CDR1 reads LNHDA; CDR2 reads SQIVND (reference sequence). Trimming removed 5 bases from V and 6 bases from J, with 22 bases in between. There are 16 residues in the CDR3.

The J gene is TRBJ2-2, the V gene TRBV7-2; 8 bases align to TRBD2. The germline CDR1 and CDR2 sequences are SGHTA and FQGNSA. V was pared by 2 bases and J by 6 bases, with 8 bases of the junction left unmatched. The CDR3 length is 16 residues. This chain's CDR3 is CASSLNGGVSSGELFF. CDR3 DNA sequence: TGTGCCAGCAGCTTAAACGGGGGGGTCTCATCCGGGGAGCTGTTTTTT.

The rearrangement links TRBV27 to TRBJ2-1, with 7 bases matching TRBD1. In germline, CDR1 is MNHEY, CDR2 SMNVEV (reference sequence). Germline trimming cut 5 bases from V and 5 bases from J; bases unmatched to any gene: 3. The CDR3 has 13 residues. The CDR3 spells CASSIGTDNEQFF. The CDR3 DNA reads TGTGCCAGCAGTATAGGGACAGACAATGAGCAGTTCTTC.

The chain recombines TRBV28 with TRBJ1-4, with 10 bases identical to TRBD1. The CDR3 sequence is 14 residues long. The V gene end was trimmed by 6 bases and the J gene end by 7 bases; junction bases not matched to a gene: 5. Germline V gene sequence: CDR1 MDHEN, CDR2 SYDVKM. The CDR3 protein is CASSLTGGIEKLFF. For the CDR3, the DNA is TGTGCCAGCAGCCTGACAGGGGGCATTGAAAAACTGTTTTTT.

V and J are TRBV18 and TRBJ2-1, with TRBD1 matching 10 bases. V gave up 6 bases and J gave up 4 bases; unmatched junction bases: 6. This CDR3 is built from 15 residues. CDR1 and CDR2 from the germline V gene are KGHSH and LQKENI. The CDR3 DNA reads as TGTGCCAGCTCCCTTGGACAGGGGGGATACAATGAGCAGTTCTTC. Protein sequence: CASSLGQGGYNEQFF.

The CDR3 nucleotides read TGTGCCAGCATCGAGGACAGGACGAACTATGGCTACACCTTC. It translates to CASIEDRTNYGYTF. This chain uses TRBV2 with TRBJ1-2; the match to TRBD1 covers 7 bases. In germline, CDR1 is SNHLY, CDR2 FYNNEI. V lost 7 bases, J lost 2 bases, and 7 bases stayed unmatched. The CDR3 runs to 14 residues.

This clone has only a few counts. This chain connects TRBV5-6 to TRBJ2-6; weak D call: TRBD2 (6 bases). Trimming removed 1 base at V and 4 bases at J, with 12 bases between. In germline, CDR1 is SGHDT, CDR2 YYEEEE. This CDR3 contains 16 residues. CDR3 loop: CASSLYGGSGANVLTF. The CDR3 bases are TGTGCCAGCAGCTTGTATGGAGGGTCCGGGGCCAACGTCCTGACTTTC.

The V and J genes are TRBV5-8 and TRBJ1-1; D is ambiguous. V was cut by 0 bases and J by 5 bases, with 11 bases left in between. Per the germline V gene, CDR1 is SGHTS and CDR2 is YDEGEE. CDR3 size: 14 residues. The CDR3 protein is CASSLVVGTTEAFF. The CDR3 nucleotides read TGTGCCAGCAGCTTGGTCGTGGGAACAACTGAAGCTTTCTTT.

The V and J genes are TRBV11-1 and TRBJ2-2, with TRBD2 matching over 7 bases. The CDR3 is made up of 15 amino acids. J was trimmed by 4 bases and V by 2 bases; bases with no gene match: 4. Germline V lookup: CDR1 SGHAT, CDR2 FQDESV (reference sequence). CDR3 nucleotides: TGTGCCAGCAGCTTAATTCGGGGGGTCACCGGGGAGCTGTTTTTT. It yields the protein CASSLIRGVTGELFF.

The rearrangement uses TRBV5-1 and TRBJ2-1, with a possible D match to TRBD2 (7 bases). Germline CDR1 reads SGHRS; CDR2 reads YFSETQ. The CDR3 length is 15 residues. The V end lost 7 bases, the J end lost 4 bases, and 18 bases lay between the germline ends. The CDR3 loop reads CASARGGGLYNEQFF. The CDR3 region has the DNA TGCGCCAGCGCGAGGGGCGGGGGCCTATACAATGAGCAGTTCTTC.

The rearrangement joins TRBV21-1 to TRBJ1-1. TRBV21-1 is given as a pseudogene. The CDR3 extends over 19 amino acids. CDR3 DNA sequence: TGTGCCAGCAGCAAAGTGGGGTTTAGTCGCGTTTATGTGAGCACTGAAGCTTTCTTT. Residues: CASSKVGFSRVYVSTEAFF.

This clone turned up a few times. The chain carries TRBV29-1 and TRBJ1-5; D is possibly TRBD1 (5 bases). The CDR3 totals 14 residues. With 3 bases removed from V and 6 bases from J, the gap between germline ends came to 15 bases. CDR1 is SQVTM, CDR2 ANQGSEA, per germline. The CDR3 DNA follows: TGCAGCGTTGAGATCGGGGCTCCCGGTCAGCCCCAGCATTTT. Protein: CSVEIGAPGQPQHF. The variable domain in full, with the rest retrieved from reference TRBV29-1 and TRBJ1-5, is SAVISQKPSRDICQRGTSLTIQCQVDSQVTMMFWYRQQPGQSLTLIATANQGSEATYESGFVIDKFPISRPNLTFSTLTVSNMSPEDSSIYLCSVEIGAPGQPQHFGDGTRLSIL.

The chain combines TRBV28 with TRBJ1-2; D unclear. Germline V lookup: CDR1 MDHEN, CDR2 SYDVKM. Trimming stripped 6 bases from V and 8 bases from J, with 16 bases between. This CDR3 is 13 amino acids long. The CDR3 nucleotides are TGTGCCAGCAGCCCAGAATCTCTGGGGGGCTACACCTTC. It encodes CASSPESLGGYTF.

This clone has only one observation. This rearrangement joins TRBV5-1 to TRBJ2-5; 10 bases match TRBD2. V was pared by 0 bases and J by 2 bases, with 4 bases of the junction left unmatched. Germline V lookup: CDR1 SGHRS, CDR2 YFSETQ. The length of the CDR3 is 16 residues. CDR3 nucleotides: TGCGCCAGCAGCTTGGCGCCAGCGGGGGGGCAAGAGACCCAGTACTTC. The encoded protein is CASSLAPAGGQETQYF.

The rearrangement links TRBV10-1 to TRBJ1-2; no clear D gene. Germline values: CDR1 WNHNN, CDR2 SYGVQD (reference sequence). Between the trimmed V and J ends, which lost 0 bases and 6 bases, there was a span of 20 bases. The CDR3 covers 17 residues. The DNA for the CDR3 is TGCGCCAGCAGTGAGTCGGGAAAGGAGACGATGACTCATGGCTACACCTTC. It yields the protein CASSESGKETMTHGYTF.

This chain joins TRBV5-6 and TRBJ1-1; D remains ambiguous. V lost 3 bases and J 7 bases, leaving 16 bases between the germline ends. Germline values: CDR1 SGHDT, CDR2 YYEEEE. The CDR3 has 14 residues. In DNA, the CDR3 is TGTGCCAGCAGCTACACGATACGAGGAGGTGAAGCTTTCTTT. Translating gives CASSYTIRGGEAFF.

CDR3 nucleotides: TGTGCCAGCTCAACGGCGGTCTACAATGAGCAGTTCTTC. This gives the protein CASSTAVYNEQFF. This chain uses TRBV6-5 with TRBJ2-1; D gene unclear. Germline V gives CDR1 MNHEY, CDR2 SVGAGI. The V end lost 8 bases, the J end lost 3 bases, and 11 bases lay between the germline ends. This CDR3 has 13 amino acids.

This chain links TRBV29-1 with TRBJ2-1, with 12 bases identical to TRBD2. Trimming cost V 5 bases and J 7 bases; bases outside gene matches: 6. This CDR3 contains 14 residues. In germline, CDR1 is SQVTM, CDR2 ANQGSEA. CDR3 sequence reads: CSVPTSGGVNEQFF. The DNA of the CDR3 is TGCAGCGTTCCGACTAGCGGGGGAGTAAATGAGCAGTTCTTC.

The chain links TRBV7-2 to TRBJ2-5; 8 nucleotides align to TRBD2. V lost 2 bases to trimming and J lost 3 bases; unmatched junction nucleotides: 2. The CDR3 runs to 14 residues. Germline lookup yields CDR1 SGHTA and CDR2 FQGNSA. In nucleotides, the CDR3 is TGTGCCAGCAGCTTACACGGGGGGGAAGAGACCCAGTACTTC. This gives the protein CASSLHGGEETQYF.

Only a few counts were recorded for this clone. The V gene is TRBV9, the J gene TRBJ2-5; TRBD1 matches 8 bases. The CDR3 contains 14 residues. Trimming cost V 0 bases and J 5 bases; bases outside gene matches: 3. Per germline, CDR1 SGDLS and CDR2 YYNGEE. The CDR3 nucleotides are TGTGCCAGCAGCGTAGCAGGGGGCGGGGAGACCCAGTACTTC. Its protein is CASSVAGGGETQYF.

The DNA of the CDR3 is TGTGCCAGCAGTTCGGGACTAGCGGGGGAAACAGATACGCAGTATTTT. Translated, it gives CASSSGLAGETDTQYF. The J gene is TRBJ2-3, the V gene TRBV28, with TRBD2 identical over 14 bases. The CDR3 consists of 16 residues. With 4 bases clipped from V and 3 bases from J, the junction kept 3 bases outside the gene matches. Per germline, CDR1 MDHEN and CDR2 SYDVKM.

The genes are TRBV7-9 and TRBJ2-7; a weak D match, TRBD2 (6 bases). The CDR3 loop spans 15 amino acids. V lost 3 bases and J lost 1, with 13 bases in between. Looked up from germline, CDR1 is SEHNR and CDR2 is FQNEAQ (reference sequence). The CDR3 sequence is CASSFGGSGSYEQYF. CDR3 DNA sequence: TGTGCCAGCAGCTTTGGGGGGTCTGGGTCCTACGAGCAGTACTTC.

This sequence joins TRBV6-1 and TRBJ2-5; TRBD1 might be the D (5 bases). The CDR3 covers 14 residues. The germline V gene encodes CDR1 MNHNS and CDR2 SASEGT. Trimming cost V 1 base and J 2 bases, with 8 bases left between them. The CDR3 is CASSEGGRQETQYF. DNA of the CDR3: TGTGCCAGCAGTGAAGGGGGCCGACAAGAGACCCAGTACTTC.

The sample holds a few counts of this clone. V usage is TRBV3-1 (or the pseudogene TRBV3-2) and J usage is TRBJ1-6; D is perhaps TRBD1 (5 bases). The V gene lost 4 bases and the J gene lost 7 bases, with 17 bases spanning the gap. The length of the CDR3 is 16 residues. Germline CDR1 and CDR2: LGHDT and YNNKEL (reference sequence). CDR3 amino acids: CASSRGSGARNSPLHF. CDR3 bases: TGTGCCAGCAGCCGCGGGTCCGGGGCGCGGAATTCACCCCTCCACTTT.

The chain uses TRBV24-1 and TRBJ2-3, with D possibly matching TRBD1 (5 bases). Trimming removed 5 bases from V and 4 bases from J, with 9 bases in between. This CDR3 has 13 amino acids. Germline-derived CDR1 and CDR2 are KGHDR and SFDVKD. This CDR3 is CATSGDSADTQYF. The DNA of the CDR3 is TGTGCCACCAGTGGTGACAGCGCAGATACGCAGTATTTT.

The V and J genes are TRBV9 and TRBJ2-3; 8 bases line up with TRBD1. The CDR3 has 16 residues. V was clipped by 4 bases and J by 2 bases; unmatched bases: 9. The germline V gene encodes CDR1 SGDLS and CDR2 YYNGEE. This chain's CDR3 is CASSSRTGRPTDTQYF. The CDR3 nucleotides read TGTGCCAGCAGCTCCCGGACAGGGCGACCCACAGATACGCAGTATTTT.

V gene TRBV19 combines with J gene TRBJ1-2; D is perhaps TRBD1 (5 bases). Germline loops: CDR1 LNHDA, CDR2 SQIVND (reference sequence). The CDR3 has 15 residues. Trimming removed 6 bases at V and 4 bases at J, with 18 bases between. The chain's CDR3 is CASRTTGAPSYGYTF. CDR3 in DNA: TGTGCCAGTAGAACCACAGGAGCCCCGTCCTATGGCTACACCTTC.

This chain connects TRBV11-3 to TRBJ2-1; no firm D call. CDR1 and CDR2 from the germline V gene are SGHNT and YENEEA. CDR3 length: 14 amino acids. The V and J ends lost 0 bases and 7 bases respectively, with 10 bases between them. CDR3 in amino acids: CASSLDGQLNEQFF. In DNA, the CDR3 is TGTGCCAGCAGCTTAGATGGGCAGTTGAATGAGCAGTTCTTC.

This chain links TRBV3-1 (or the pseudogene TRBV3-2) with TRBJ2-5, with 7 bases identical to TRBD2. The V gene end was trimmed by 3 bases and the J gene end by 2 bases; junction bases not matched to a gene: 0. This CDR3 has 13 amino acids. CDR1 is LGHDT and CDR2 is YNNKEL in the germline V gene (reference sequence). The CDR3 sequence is CASSQRGQETQYF. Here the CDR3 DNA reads TGTGCCAGCAGCCAGCGGGGGCAAGAGACCCAGTACTTC.

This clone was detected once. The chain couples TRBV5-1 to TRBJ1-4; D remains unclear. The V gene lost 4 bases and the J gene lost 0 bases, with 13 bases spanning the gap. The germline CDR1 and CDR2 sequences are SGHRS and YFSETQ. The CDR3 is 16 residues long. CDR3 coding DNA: TGCGCCAGCAGCGCGGCCTACAGTGCAACTAATGAAAAACTGTTTTTT. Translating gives CASSAAYSATNEKLFF.

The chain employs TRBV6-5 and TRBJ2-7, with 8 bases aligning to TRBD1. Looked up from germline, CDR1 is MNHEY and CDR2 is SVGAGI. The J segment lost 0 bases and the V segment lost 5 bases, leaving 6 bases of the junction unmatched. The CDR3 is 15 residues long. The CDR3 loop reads CASSPRTGSSYEQYV. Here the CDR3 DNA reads TGTGCCAGCAGTCCACGGACAGGGAGCTCCTACGAGCAGTACGTC.